This TCR beta chain is drawn from a study of cytomegalovirus exposure and HLA in healthy donors. This clone was counted at least ten times. Its antigen is as yet unknown. The PCR contained 60 Vbeta and 13 Jbeta primers. Clones were sequenced by immunoSEQ multiplex PCR, and TCRdb holds only the in-frame ones, with some missing. This repertoire shows 80,000 to 100,000 clones, around 72% found once; its top ten account for less than 4%. The study's findings and limits: Under in vitro conditions, a few CMV-associated chains were confirmed as specific for CMV antigens. The study reported that TCR beta sequences accurately predicted HLA-A and HLA-B alleles in most subjects.

There were likely unrecorded immune exposures, though donors were nominally healthy when sampled. Sequencing was carried out using PBMCs. The origin of this receptor is a man between 40 and 49 years old in good health and CMV-seronegative.

The CDR3 sequence is CASRMTSGAKETQYF. Here the CDR3 DNA reads TGTGCCAGCAGAATGACTAGCGGGGCCAAAGAGACCCAGTACTTC. The chain joins TRBV6-5 to TRBJ2-5, with 11 bases fitting TRBD2. The CDR3 has 15 amino acids. Germline CDR1 and CDR2: MNHEY and SVGAGI. Trimming at V came to 6 bases and at J to 3 bases, leaving 6 bases not matched to a gene.